This T cell receptor (beta chain) came from a study of blood T cell repertoires in COVID-19. In germline, CDR1 is MNHEY, CDR2 SMNVEV (reference sequence). The CDR3 is 15 residues long. J lost 5 bases, V lost 1 base, and 2 bases had no gene match. Measured with immunoSEQ multiplex PCR; TCRdb has only the in-frame clones, and not every one. The sample includes under 150,000 clones, 65% to 85% of them seen just once. The sequence was collected from a woman aged 45-59 years who had been exposed to COVID-19. V and J are TRBV27 and TRBJ2-3; 11 bases map to TRBD2. The sequenced sample was PBMCs or T cells enriched from blood (not recorded which). The chain's CDR3 is CASSLLAGGLDTQYF. The CDR3 nucleotides are TGTGCCAGCAGTTTATTAGCGGGGGGGCTAGATACGCAGTATTTT.